These 27 T cell receptor beta chains were all obtained from the same sample, sequenced in a study of blood T cells in healthy people across ages. A J-beta primer mix and a sample-barcoded 5' primer were used in a second PCR of about 7 to 12 cycles. TCRdb passed the 5' RACE reads through MiXCR, listing each CDR3 protein once. The sample lists some 1.4 million distinct CDR3 sequences, approximately 42% occurring once. The sequencing input was blood. These receptors originate from a woman aged 18-30 years in good health.

About this clonotype: The junction differs from germline at one of its ends, possibly a read error. The chain is built from TRBV6-1 and TRBJ2-1; D could derive from TRBD1 or TRBD2 (5 bases each). This CDR3 has 13 residues. CDR1 MNHNS and CDR2 SASEGT come from the germline V gene. In DNA form, the CDR3 reads TGTGCCAGCAGTGAAGGATCGTTAGGGGAGCAGTTATTC. This gives the protein CASSEGSLGEQLF.

This chain links TRBV6-6 with TRBJ2-5, with TRBD2 matching 8 bases. Germline V CDR1 and CDR2: MNHNY, SVGAGI (reference sequence). Germline trimming cut 8 bases from V and 4 bases from J; bases unmatched to any gene: 6. The CDR3 runs to 13 residues. The CDR3 nucleotides are TGTGCCAGCCGAGCGGGAGTGGGAGAGACCCAGTACTTC. As protein: CASRAGVGETQYF.

The chain couples TRBV30 to TRBJ2-1; weak D call: TRBD2 (5 bases). The CDR3 length is 11 residues. CDR1 is GTSNPN and CDR2 is SVGIG in the germline V gene (reference sequence). Trimming removed 4 bases at V and 7 bases at J, with 8 bases between. This CDR3 is CAWNGENEQFF. CDR3 DNA sequence: TGTGCCTGGAACGGGGAGAATGAGCAGTTCTTC.

There are a few counts of this clonotype. This sequence joins TRBV12-5 and TRBJ2-4; D uncertain. This CDR3 is built from 13 residues. V lost 4 bases, J lost 0 bases, and 4 bases lay in between. Germline loops: CDR1 LGHNT, CDR2 FRNRAP. The CDR3 spells CASGSLAKNIQYF. Here the CDR3 DNA reads TGTGCTAGTGGTTCCCTAGCCAAAAACATTCAGTACTTC.

This rearrangement joins TRBV7-2 to TRBJ2-5; D uncertain. This CDR3 has 13 residues. Trimming took 5 bases from V and 11 from J, leaving 18 bases between them. Germline assignment: CDR1 SGHTA and CDR2 FQGNSA. CDR3 in DNA: TGTGCCAGCAGCCCGGGCGCTGCCAATGAGCAGTACTTC. Protein sequence: CASSPGAANEQYF.

Many counts were recorded for this clonotype. This rearrangement joins TRBV25-1 to TRBJ2-4; 11 bases fit TRBD2. With V trimmed by 0 bases and J by 1 base, 8 bases remained unmatched. Germline V gives CDR1 MGHDK, CDR2 SYGVNS. This CDR3 comprises 19 residues. CDR3 sequence reads: CASSEYLLAGAVAKNIQYF. CDR3 DNA sequence: TGTGCCAGCAGTGAATATCTACTAGCGGGGGCCGTTGCCAAAAACATTCAGTACTTC.

The gene calls are TRBV7-9 and TRBJ2-2, with unresolved D. There are 15 residues in the CDR3. Trimming removed 4 bases from V and 0 bases from J, with 9 bases in between. Germline CDR1 is SEHNR and CDR2 is FQNEAQ (reference sequence). The CDR3 DNA follows: TGTGCCAGCAGCTCCCCGCGGCCGAACACCGGGGAGCTGTTTTTT. It encodes CASSSPRPNTGELFF.

V usage is TRBV12-3 or TRBV12-4 and J usage is TRBJ1-6; TRBD1 might be the D (5 bases). CDR3 length equals 16 residues. Trimming pared 6 bases from V and 4 bases from J, leaving 16 bases between. This CDR3 is CASSRGAAPYNSPLHF. Here the CDR3 DNA reads TGTGCCAGCAGCCGTGGGGCAGCACCGTATAATTCACCCCTCCACTTT.

The chain links TRBV10-3 to TRBJ2-2; a weak D match, TRBD2 (6 bases). This CDR3 has 14 residues. Trimming shortened V by 3 bases and J by 7 bases, and 12 bases separated the two germline ends. Germline values: CDR1 ENHRY, CDR2 SYGVKD. CDR3 DNA: TGTGCCATCAGTGACCGGGGGTCGAACGGGGAGCTGTTTTTT. Its protein product is CAISDRGSNGELFF.

The chain links TRBV20-1 to TRBJ2-1; weak D call: TRBD2 (5 bases). Trimming left V 3 bases short and J 7 bases short, with 16 bases between. The germline V gene has CDR1 DFQATT and CDR2 SNEGSKA (reference sequence). This CDR3 is 14 amino acids long. CDR3 nucleotide sequence: TGCAGTGCTAGGACGAGGGAGTTGGTGAATGAGCAGTTCTTC. Amino acid sequence: CSARTRELVNEQFF.

The rearrangement joins TRBV7-8 to TRBJ1-1; D possibly corresponds to TRBD1 (6 bases). Trimming took 0 bases from V and 1 from J, leaving 21 bases between them. Germline lookup yields CDR1 SGHVS and CDR2 FQNEAQ. The CDR3 extends over 19 amino acids. CDR3 DNA sequence: TGTGCCAGCAGCTTAGCGCTATCCCAAAACGGGGGCCGGAACACTGAAGCTTTCTTT. This gives the protein CASSLALSQNGGRNTEAFF.

The gene calls are TRBV2 and TRBJ2-4, with a tentative D call TRBD2 (5 bases). Trimming pared 5 bases from V and 5 bases from J, leaving 19 bases between. The V gene's germline CDR1 is SNHLY and CDR2 FYNNEI. There are 16 residues in the CDR3. The CDR3 DNA reads TGTGCCAGCAGTCCAACGGGGTTGGGCAGTGAAAACATTCAGTACTTC. Protein: CASSPTGLGSENIQYF.

This clonotype has just a few counts. The gene calls are TRBV2 and TRBJ2-4; D is undetermined. CDR3 length: 14 residues. The ends were cut back, 1 base at V and 1 base at J, with 5 bases in the middle. Germline-derived CDR1 and CDR2 are SNHLY and FYNNEI. The CDR3 nucleotides are TGTGCCAGCAGTGAAGGTGCGGCCAAAAACATTCAGTACTTC. The encoded protein is CASSEGAAKNIQYF.

The table lists this clonotype with a few counts. The chain uses TRBV28 and TRBJ1-2; D is ambiguous. With 10 bases removed from V and 8 bases from J, the gap between germline ends came to 20 bases. Germline V gene lookup returns CDR1 MDHEN and CDR2 SYDVKM. This CDR3 is 13 amino acids long. CDR3 protein: CAIPNSPSWGYTF. The DNA for the CDR3 is TGTGCCATCCCAAACTCGCCTTCCTGGGGCTACACCTTC.

The chain carries TRBV12-3 or TRBV12-4 and TRBJ2-7; D possibly corresponds to TRBD1 (5 bases). The CDR3 sequence is 12 residues long. Trimming shortened V by 6 bases and J by 6 bases, and 12 bases separated the two germline ends. The CDR3 region has the DNA TGTGCCAGCAGAAGGACACCCTCCGAGCAGTACTTC. This sequence encodes CASRRTPSEQYF.

This rearrangement joins TRBV12-5 to TRBJ1-5; D ambiguous. The CDR3 is 13 residues long. The germline gives CDR1 LGHNT, CDR2 FRNRAP. The germline V and J ends were trimmed by 6 bases and 7 bases, with 13 bases remaining between them. The DNA for the CDR3 is TGTGCTAGTGGGCAAGGGTTAGGGCAGCCCCAGCATTTT. Translated, it gives CASGQGLGQPQHF.

The chain is built from TRBV6-6 and TRBJ2-3; TRBD2 matches 8 bases. V gave up 6 bases and J gave up 2 bases; unmatched junction bases: 10. Germline assignment: CDR1 MNHNY and CDR2 SVGAGI (reference sequence). The CDR3 is made up of 16 amino acids. The DNA for the CDR3 is TGTGCCAGCAGGCCTCTTGCGGGGGGAGTCACAGATACGCAGTATTTT. Protein sequence: CASRPLAGGVTDTQYF.

The chain joins TRBV4-1 to TRBJ2-4, with 7 nucleotides matching TRBD1. This CDR3 spans 18 amino acids. Looked up from germline, CDR1 is MGHRA and CDR2 is YSYEKL. The V gene end was trimmed by 3 bases and the J gene end by 0 bases; junction bases not matched to a gene: 11. The CDR3 sequence is CASSQPARDRLAKNIQYF. CDR3 sequence (DNA): TGCGCCAGCAGCCAGCCGGCTAGGGACAGATTAGCCAAAAACATTCAGTACTTC.

This clonotype was seen more than once but under ten times. The chain uses TRBV6-6 and TRBJ1-2; tentative D call: TRBD1 (6 bases). Per germline, CDR1 MNHNY and CDR2 SVGAGI (reference sequence). This CDR3 comprises 16 residues. Trimming left V 2 bases short and J 7 bases short, with 20 bases between. CDR3 coding DNA: TGTGCCAGCAGTTACGGGGGCAGGGAGAAGAGTGGTGGCTACACCTTC. It yields the protein CASSYGGREKSGGYTF.

The chain combines TRBV6-2 or TRBV6-3 with TRBJ2-5; 9 bases map to TRBD2. After removal of 2 bases from V and 5 bases from J, the junction contained 9 bases not matched to a gene. This CDR3 is built from 16 residues. CDR1 and CDR2 (germline): MNHEY, SVGEGT. The CDR3 here is CASSYQGGRAKETQYF. Written as DNA, the CDR3 is TGTGCCAGCAGTTACCAAGGCGGGAGGGCTAAGGAGACCCAGTACTTC.

The J gene is TRBJ1-5, the V gene TRBV20-1; D unresolved. This CDR3 has 13 residues. With 5 bases removed from V and 3 bases from J, the gap between germline ends came to 11 bases. The V gene's germline CDR1 is DFQATT and CDR2 SNEGSKA (reference sequence). The CDR3 loop reads CSAGGTTNQPQHF. The CDR3 bases are TGCAGTGCTGGTGGCACCACCAATCAGCCCCAGCATTTT.

A remark on this clonotype: At one end the junction does not follow the germline gene, possibly because of a read error. The chain combines TRBV6-6 with TRBJ1-1; TRBD1 matches 9 bases. From germline, CDR1 is MNHNY and CDR2 SVGAGI (reference sequence). This CDR3 comprises 16 residues. DNA for the CDR3: TGTGCCAGCAGCCCCCCACAGGGGGCAAGGGTGCCTGAGGCTTTCTTT. Translated: CASSPPQGARVPEAFF.

V is TRBV4-2 and J is TRBJ2-1, with a tentative D call TRBD1 (6 bases). Germline lookup yields CDR1 LGHNA and CDR2 YNFKEQ. This CDR3 is 13 amino acids long. The germline V and J ends were trimmed by 4 bases and 8 bases, with 12 bases remaining between them. CDR3 nucleotide sequence: TGTGCCAGCAGCCTGACAGGTATAGATGAGCAGTTCTTC. It translates to CASSLTGIDEQFF.

The V gene is TRBV7-2, the J gene TRBJ2-7; D gene ambiguous. The CDR3 spans 14 residues. Trimming cost V 1 base and J 5 bases, with 12 bases left between them. CDR1 and CDR2 from the germline V gene are SGHTA and FQGNSA. Here the CDR3 reads CASSLGASLDEQYF. CDR3 bases: TGTGCCAGCAGCTTAGGTGCTAGTCTAGACGAGCAGTACTTC.

In nucleotides, the CDR3 is TGCAGCGTTAGCGGGGCTCGGAACGAGCAGTACTTC. Translation gives CSVSGARNEQYF. This rearrangement joins TRBV29-1 to TRBJ2-7; 7 positions agree with TRBD2. CDR1 and CDR2 (germline): SQVTM, ANQGSEA. V lost 5 bases and J lost 5; bases outside the gene matches: 6. CDR3 length equals 12 residues.

This chain uses TRBV27 with TRBJ2-3, with 8 bases matching TRBD2. After removal of 6 bases from V and 3 bases from J, the junction contained 5 bases not matched to a gene. The CDR3 has 14 amino acids. Per the germline V gene, CDR1 is MNHEY and CDR2 is SMNVEV (reference sequence). CDR3 amino acids: CASRTPSGTDTQYF. DNA for the CDR3: TGTGCCAGCAGGACCCCTAGCGGGACAGATACGCAGTATTTT.

This clonotype has only a few counts. The chain uses TRBV27 and TRBJ1-1; no firm D call. Germline-derived CDR1 and CDR2 are MNHEY and SMNVEV (reference sequence). The CDR3 has 14 residues. Trimming removed 6 bases at V and 5 bases at J, with 16 bases between. CDR3 in DNA: TGTGCCAGCAGAGGACCCCCCGTGGGGACTGAAGCTTTCTTT. Translating it yields CASRGPPVGTEAFF.